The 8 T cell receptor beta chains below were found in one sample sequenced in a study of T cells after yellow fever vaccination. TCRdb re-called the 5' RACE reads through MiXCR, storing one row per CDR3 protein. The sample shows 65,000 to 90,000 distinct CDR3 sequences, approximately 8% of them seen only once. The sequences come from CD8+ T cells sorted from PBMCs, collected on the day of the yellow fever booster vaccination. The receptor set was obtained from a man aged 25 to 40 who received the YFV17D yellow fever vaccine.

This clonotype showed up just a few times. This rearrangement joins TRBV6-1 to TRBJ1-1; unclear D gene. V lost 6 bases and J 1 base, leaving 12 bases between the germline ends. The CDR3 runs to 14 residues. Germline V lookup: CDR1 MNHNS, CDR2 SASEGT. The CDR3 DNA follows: TGTGCCAGCAGCCAGTCAGGACCGAACACTGAAGCTTTCTTT. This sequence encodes CASSQSGPNTEAFF.

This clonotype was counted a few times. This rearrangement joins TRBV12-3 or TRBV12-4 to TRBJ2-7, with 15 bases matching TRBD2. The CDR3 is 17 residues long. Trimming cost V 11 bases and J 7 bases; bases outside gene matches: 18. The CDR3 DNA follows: TGTGCCGCAATACAGGGACTAGCGGGAGGAGGTTGCTGGGAGCAGTACTTC. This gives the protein CAAIQGLAGGGCWEQYF.

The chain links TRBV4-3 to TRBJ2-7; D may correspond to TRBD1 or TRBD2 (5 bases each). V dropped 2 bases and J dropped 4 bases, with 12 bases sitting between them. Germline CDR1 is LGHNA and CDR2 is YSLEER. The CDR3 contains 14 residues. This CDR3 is CASSQWGWGYEQYF. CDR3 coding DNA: TGCGCCAGCAGCCAATGGGGATGGGGGTACGAGCAGTACTTC.

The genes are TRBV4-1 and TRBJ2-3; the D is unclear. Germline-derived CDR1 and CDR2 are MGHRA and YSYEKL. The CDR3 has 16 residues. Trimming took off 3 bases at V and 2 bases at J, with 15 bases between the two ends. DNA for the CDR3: TGCGCCAGCAGCCACGCCGGTTCTGGAGACACAGATACGCAGTATTTT. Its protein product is CASSHAGSGDTDTQYF.

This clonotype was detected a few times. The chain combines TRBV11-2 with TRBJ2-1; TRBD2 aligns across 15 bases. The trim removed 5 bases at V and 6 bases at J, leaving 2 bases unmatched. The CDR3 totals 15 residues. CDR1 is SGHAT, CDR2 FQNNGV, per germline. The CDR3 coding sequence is TGTGCCAGCAGCGGACTAGCGGGAGGGCCCAATGAGCAGTTCTTC. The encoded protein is CASSGLAGGPNEQFF.

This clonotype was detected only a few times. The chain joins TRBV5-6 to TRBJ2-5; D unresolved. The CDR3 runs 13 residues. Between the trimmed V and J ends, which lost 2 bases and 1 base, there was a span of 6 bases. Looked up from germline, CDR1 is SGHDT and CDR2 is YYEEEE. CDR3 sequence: CASSFLTQETQYF. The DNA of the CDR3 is TGTGCCAGCAGCTTCCTCACCCAAGAGACCCAGTACTTC.

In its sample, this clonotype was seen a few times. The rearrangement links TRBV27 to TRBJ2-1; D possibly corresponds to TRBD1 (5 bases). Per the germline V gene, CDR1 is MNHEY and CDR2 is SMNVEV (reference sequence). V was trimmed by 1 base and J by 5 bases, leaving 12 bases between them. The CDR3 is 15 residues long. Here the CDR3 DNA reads TGTGCCAGCAGTTTATTGGGGCAGGCGAACAATGAGCAGTTCTTC. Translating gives CASSLLGQANNEQFF.

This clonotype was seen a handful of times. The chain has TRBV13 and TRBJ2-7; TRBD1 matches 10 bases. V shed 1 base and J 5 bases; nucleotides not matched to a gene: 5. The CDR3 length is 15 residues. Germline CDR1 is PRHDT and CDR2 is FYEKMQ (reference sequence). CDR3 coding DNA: TGTGCCAGCAGCTTAGATGGGACAGGGGCAAACGAGCAGTACTTC. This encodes CASSLDGTGANEQYF.